Listed below are T cell receptor beta chains from one sample, sequenced in a study of T cell responses to AZD1222 COVID-19 vaccine. Repertoires were generated with immunoSEQ multiplex PCR, while TCRdb's copy carries only in-frame clones and drops some. The sample yields 180,000 or so clones, 92% seen once. The sample in question was peripheral blood, obtained 28 days after the second AZD1222 dose. Receptors were obtained from an adult who received the AZD1222 COVID-19 vaccine. CDR3s include the opening cysteine and the closing phenylalanine or tryptophan. The D gene is left open where the match is weak. A clone size is listed for some rows: how often the clone was seen (once, few, many), or a class if it is expanded.

TRBV28	NA	TRBJ1-2	NA	TGTGCCAGCAGTTTAGCCCGCCGGCTCGGTGGCTACACCTTC	CASSLARRLGGYTF
TRBV4-1	TRBD1	TRBJ1-4	once	TGCGCCAGCAGCCCAGGGACAGGGGCACTTGCAACTAATGAAAAACTGTTTTTT	CASSPGTGALATNEKLFF
TRBV19	TRBD2	TRBJ2-1	NA	TGTGCCAGTAGTATTTATCCCCGGGGACTAGGCGTCCCCAATGAGCAGTTCTTC	CASSIYPRGLGVPNEQFF
TRBV28	NA	TRBJ1-1	NA	TGTGCCACCGGGACAAGACACACTGAAGCTTTCTTT	CATGTRHTEAFF
TRBV5-1	NA	TRBJ1-4	NA	TGCGCCAGCAGCTTGGGGGAAGTGGCTAATGAAAAACTGTTTTTT	CASSLGEVANEKLFF
TRBV3-1/TRBV3-2	TRBD1	TRBJ1-2	NA	TGTGCCAGCAGCCAAGTTTGGGGGACAGGGGGCGATGGCTACACCTTC	CASSQVWGTGGDGYTF
TRBV5-4	TRBD2	TRBJ2-1	few	TGTGCCAGCAGCTATCTCGAGCGGGGCCGGAATGAGCAGTTCTTC	CASSYLERGRNEQFF
TRBV15	NA	TRBJ1-4	NA	TGTGCCACCAGCACAGACCGTAGTAATGAAAAACTGTTTTTT	CATSTDRSNEKLFF
TRBV19	TRBD1	TRBJ1-1	NA	TGTGCCAGTAGTCCCAGGGGGTTTCCAAACACTGAAGCTTTCTTT	CASSPRGFPNTEAFF
TRBV3-1/TRBV3-2	NA	TRBJ1-3	NA	TGTGCCAGCAGTCAGGGTAGGGGAAACACCATATATTTT	CASSQGRGNTIYF
TRBV5-6	TRBD1	TRBJ1-2	NA	TGTGCCAGCAGCCCCGGGACAGGGAACTATGGCTACACCTTC	CASSPGTGNYGYTF
TRBV12-5	NA	TRBJ1-6	NA	TGTGCTAGTGGTTTGGAAGGGAGGACTTCACCCCTCCACTTT	CASGLEGRTSPLHF
TRBV4-3	NA	TRBJ1-1	NA	TGCGCCAGCAGCCCAGACCCGGGGAACACTGAAGCTTTCTTT	CASSPDPGNTEAFF
TRBV7-9	NA	TRBJ1-2	NA	TGTGCCAGCACCCGGGCCTATGGCTACACCTTC	CASTRAYGYTF
TRBV2	TRBD1	TRBJ1-3	NA	TGTGCCAGCACGGGGACAGGGGGGGTCTTCTCTGGAAACACCATATATTTT	CASTGTGGVFSGNTIYF
TRBV27	NA	TRBJ1-2	NA	TGTGCCAGCAGTTCCCTAGGGGATTATTATGGCTACACCTTC	CASSSLGDYYGYTF
TRBV19	NA	TRBJ2-7	few	TGTGCCAGTAGTATCGCAGGGGTCCTCAGCTCCTACGAGCAGTACTTC	CASSIAGVLSSYEQYF
TRBV6-5	TRBD2	TRBJ2-1	NA	TGTGCCAGCAGTTTTGGGACTAGCGGGATTTACAATGAGCAGTTCTTC	CASSFGTSGIYNEQFF